This TCR beta chain was sequenced during a study of cytotoxic CD8 clonotypes in ibrutinib-treated CLL. The protocol was immunoSEQ multiplex PCR, while the TCRdb copy is restricted to in-frame clones and leaves out a portion. The sample consists of roughly 24,000 clones, nearly 80% of them appearing once. This clone was seen just once. CDR3 size: 15 residues. Germline-derived CDR1 and CDR2 are SGHTA and FQGNSA. Trimming pared 3 bases from V and 6 bases from J, leaving 14 bases between. This TCR came from a human donor with chronic lymphocytic leukemia. J is TRBJ2-2 and V is TRBV7-2; no clear D. Sequenced material: PBMCs, taken before ibrutinib treatment. The DNA of the CDR3 is TGTGCCAGCAGCTTTAAGTCGCCACCCGCCGGGGAGCTGTTTTTT. Protein product: CASSFKSPPAGELFF.